These 27 T cell receptor beta chains came from one sample sequenced in a study of shared clonotypes between healthy human individuals. Sequencing used immunoSEQ multiplex PCR; TCRdb keeps in-frame clones, though not all of them. Of over a million clones in the sample, 70% to 80% are singletons; the top ten hold 0.5% to 0.65%. The sequenced material came from memory CD4+ T cells from PBMCs. Subset indicated: CD45RA-negative fraction. These receptors originate from a man between 18 and 29 years old in good health. Some clones in this sample may be carry-over from other donors' samples.

This clone was found a few times. The chain links TRBV7-2 to TRBJ2-7, with a weak D call TRBD2 (5 bases). The CDR3 totals 14 residues. Trimming cost V 5 bases and J 4 bases, with 15 bases left between them. CDR1 is SGHTA, CDR2 FQGNSA, per germline. The CDR3 DNA follows: TGTGCCAGCAGCGCAGGACGGGGAAATTACGAGCAGTACTTC. It translates to CASSAGRGNYEQYF.

This chain links TRBV5-1 with TRBJ2-3, with a possible D match to TRBD2 (5 bases). CDR3 length: 14 residues. V lost 0 bases and J 6 bases, leaving 11 bases between the germline ends. Germline V gene sequence: CDR1 SGHRS, CDR2 YFSETQ. This CDR3 is CASSLEPGWDTQYF. The CDR3, as DNA: TGCGCCAGCAGCTTGGAGCCGGGGTGGGATACGCAGTATTTT.

The chain uses TRBV15 and TRBJ2-5; D not resolved. Trimming removed 5 bases from V and 2 bases from J, with 15 bases in between. Germline values: CDR1 LNHNV, CDR2 YYDKDF (reference sequence). CDR3 length: 15 amino acids. The CDR3 nucleotides read TGTGCCACCAGCGGAGCAGGCAGGAAACAAGAGACCCAGTACTTC. It is translated as CATSGAGRKQETQYF.

Ten or more counts support this clone. DNA of the CDR3: TGTGCCAGCAGCTCCTGGTTGGGGGCCAACGTCCTGACTTTC. Protein: CASSSWLGANVLTF. The V gene is TRBV7-9, the J gene TRBJ2-6, with no clear D. The CDR3 is 14 residues long. Trimming took 4 bases from V and 4 from J, leaving 8 bases between them. Germline assignment: CDR1 SEHNR and CDR2 FQNEAQ (reference sequence).

V is TRBV7-7 and J is TRBJ2-3; TRBD2 matches 7 bases. CDR1 SSHAT and CDR2 FNYEAQ come from the germline V gene (reference sequence). V shed 1 base, J shed 2 bases, and the junction held 12 bases outside the gene matches. This CDR3 is built from 18 residues. The CDR3 loop is CASSLGADPTSPTDTQYF. As DNA, the CDR3 is TGTGCCAGCAGCTTAGGGGCAGACCCGACTAGCCCCACAGATACGCAGTATTTT.

The rearrangement uses TRBV4-1 and TRBJ2-7, with 7 bases matching TRBD1. This CDR3 is built from 14 residues. CDR1 is MGHRA, CDR2 YSYEKL, per germline. V lost 4 bases and J lost 7; bases outside the gene matches: 10. CDR3 bases: TGCGCCAGCAGCCCGACAGGGCAGCTTTGGGAGCAGTACTTC. Translating gives CASSPTGQLWEQYF.

This clone showed up just once. The chain links TRBV6-1 to TRBJ1-1; D is possibly TRBD1 (5 bases). This CDR3 has 13 residues. Germline CDR1 reads MNHNS; CDR2 reads SASEGT. Trimming left V 6 bases short and J 4 bases short, with 12 bases between. The CDR3 bases are TGTGCCAGCAGCCAAGCAGGGAGCACTGAAGCTTTCTTT. The encoded protein is CASSQAGSTEAFF.

V gene TRBV6-1 combines with J gene TRBJ2-7, with D possibly being TRBD2 (6 bases). CDR3 size: 13 residues. CDR1 is MNHNS and CDR2 is SASEGT in the germline V gene. Trimming left V 4 bases short and J 3 bases short, with 10 bases between. The CDR3 nucleotides read TGTGCCAGCAGTGTGCGGGGAGGCTACGAGCAGTACTTC. It is translated as CASSVRGGYEQYF.

Only a few counts were recorded for this clone. The rearrangement links TRBV7-6 to TRBJ1-5, with D possibly TRBD1 on 5 matching bases. There are 15 residues in the CDR3. V shed 7 bases and J shed 3 bases, with 16 bases lying between them. Looked up from germline, CDR1 is SGHVS and CDR2 is FNYEAQ. The CDR3 region is CASNHGDAHNQPQHF. The CDR3 DNA is TGTGCCAGCAACCACGGGGACGCCCACAATCAGCCCCAGCATTTT. Drawing the rest from reference TRBV7-6 and TRBJ1-5, the complete variable domain is GAGVSQSPRYKVTKRGQDVALRCDPISGHVSLYWYRQALGQGPEFLTYFNYEAQQDKSGLPNDRFSAERPEGSISTLTIQRTEQRDSAMYRCASNHGDAHNQPQHFGDGTRLSIL.

The chain is built from TRBV6-1 and TRBJ2-3; D is perhaps TRBD2 (6 bases). Germline V lookup: CDR1 MNHNS, CDR2 SASEGT. Deletions cut 4 bases from V and 2 bases from J, with 16 bases between. The CDR3 has 16 amino acids. The CDR3 DNA sequence: TGTGCCAGCAGTGCGGACGGGAGTCGTTTCACAGATACGCAGTATTTT. Translating it yields CASSADGSRFTDTQYF.

About this clone itself: A much larger clone differs by one base, so this may be a read error. The chain has TRBV7-2 and TRBJ2-5, with TRBD1 identical over 8 bases. Trimming removed 4 bases from V and 3 bases from J; junction bases left unmatched: 1. Germline CDR1 SGHTA, CDR2 FQGNSA. CDR3 size: 13 residues. Here the CDR3 reads CASSSGQEETQYF. CDR3 nucleotide sequence: TGTGCCAGCAGCTCGGGACAGGAAGAGACCCAGTACTTC.

This clone was observed many times. The V and J genes are TRBV25-1 and TRBJ2-7; D is perhaps TRBD1 (5 bases). With 3 bases removed from V and 1 base from J, the gap between germline ends came to 7 bases. From germline, CDR1 is MGHDK and CDR2 SYGVNS. The length of the CDR3 is 13 residues. The CDR3 nucleotides are TGTGCCAGCAGTGAGGCAGGGTCCTACGAGCAGTACTTC. It translates to CASSEAGSYEQYF.

The rearrangement uses TRBV4-2 and TRBJ1-5; D uncertain. The CDR3 has 13 residues. The germline V and J ends were trimmed by 0 bases and 5 bases, with 5 bases remaining between them. Germline V gene sequence: CDR1 LGHNA, CDR2 YNFKEQ. CDR3 DNA: TGTGCCAGCAGCCAAGATCTCCATCAGCCCCAGCATTTT. Translation gives CASSQDLHQPQHF.

The chain couples TRBV28 to TRBJ1-5; TRBD1 agrees at 9 bases. Germline V gives CDR1 MDHEN, CDR2 SYDVKM. The CDR3 extends over 18 amino acids. The V segment lost 6 bases and the J segment 3 bases; nucleotides outside the gene matches: 15. The chain's CDR3 is CASSRDRAGFSFNQPQHF. The CDR3 DNA is TGTGCCAGCAGCCGGGACAGGGCAGGGTTTTCTTTCAATCAGCCCCAGCATTTT.

This clone has more than one count but fewer than ten. The CDR3 protein is CASSTTGTGGGQPQHF. CDR3 sequence (DNA): TGTGCCAGCAGCACCACCGGGACAGGGGGCGGTCAGCCCCAGCATTTT. The chain has TRBV7-2 and TRBJ1-5; TRBD1 aligns across 12 bases. Germline V lookup: CDR1 SGHTA, CDR2 FQGNSA. Trimming took 5 bases from V and 6 from J; bases not matched to a gene: 8. The CDR3 consists of 16 residues.

V gene TRBV4-2 combines with J gene TRBJ2-1, with D possibly TRBD1 on 6 matching bases. Per germline, CDR1 LGHNA and CDR2 YNFKEQ. The CDR3 runs to 14 residues. The V end lost 2 bases, the J end lost 4 bases, and 9 bases lay between the germline ends. CDR3 sequence (DNA): TGTGCCAGCAGCCAACGGACAGTTTACAATGAGCAGTTCTTC. Translation: CASSQRTVYNEQFF.

CDR3 coding DNA: TGCGCCAGCAGCTTGGGGGGACTAGCGGCCGACAATGAGCAGTTCTTC. The encoded protein is CASSLGGLAADNEQFF. This chain links TRBV5-1 with TRBJ2-1; 11 bases match TRBD2. The CDR3 covers 16 residues. CDR1 is SGHRS and CDR2 is YFSETQ in the germline V gene. V was clipped by 0 bases and J by 5 bases; unmatched bases: 4. Together with reference TRBV5-1 and TRBJ2-1, the CDR3 gives the full variable domain: KAGVTQTPRYLIKTRGQQVTLSCSPISGHRSVSWYQQTPGQGLQFLFEYFSETQRNKGNFPGRFSGRQFSNSRSEMNVSTLELGDSALYLCASSLGGLAADNEQFFGPGTRLTVL.

V is TRBV6-5 and J is TRBJ1-1; D ambiguous. Germline CDR1 and CDR2: MNHEY and SVGAGI. The CDR3 loop spans 12 amino acids. The V end was cut by 8 bases, the J end by 5 bases, with 12 bases between. CDR3 sequence: CASFVRDTEAFF. DNA of the CDR3: TGTGCCAGCTTCGTGAGGGATACTGAAGCTTTCTTT.

This clone appeared a single time. The chain joins TRBV29-1 to TRBJ2-3; D ambiguous. Trimming cost V 4 bases and J 2 bases, with 7 bases left between them. This CDR3 spans 12 amino acids. CDR1 and CDR2 (germline): SQVTM, ANQGSEA. The chain's CDR3 is CSVVVDTDTQYF. In DNA, the CDR3 is TGCAGCGTTGTGGTTGACACAGATACGCAGTATTTT.

This clone came up many times. The V call is TRBV7-6, the J call TRBJ2-2, with D hard to call. Trimming took 1 base from V and 4 from J, leaving 7 bases between them. The CDR3 is 14 residues long. In germline, CDR1 is SGHVS, CDR2 FNYEAQ. The chain's CDR3 is CASSLEAVTGELFF. The CDR3 nucleotides read TGTGCCAGCAGCTTAGAGGCTGTCACCGGGGAGCTGTTTTTT.

The chain is built from TRBV5-4 and TRBJ2-7; 8 bases line up with TRBD2. V was pared by 2 bases and J by 7 bases, with 11 bases of the junction left unmatched. The CDR3 is 15 amino acids. Germline V gene lookup returns CDR1 SGHNT and CDR2 YYREEE (reference sequence). Here the CDR3 DNA reads TGTGCCAGCAGCTTAGATGCTAGCGGGCAGAGGGAGCAGTACTTC. It yields the protein CASSLDASGQREQYF.

The table lists this clone with a count of one. This may come from a read error, since a much larger clone is one base off. Other DNA sequences of this sample code for an identical CDR3. The J gene is TRBJ2-7, the V gene TRBV6-1, with 12 nucleotides matching TRBD2. In germline, CDR1 is MNHNS, CDR2 SASEGT. This CDR3 is 15 amino acids long. The CDR3 DNA reads TGCGCCAGCAGTCCTAGCGGGAGGGCCTCCTACGAGCAGTACTTC. Encoded protein: CASSPSGRASYEQYF.

CDR3 sequence (DNA): TGTGCCAGCAGTTTATCCCCGCTTGGAGCGGCCGGCCAGTTCTTC. Protein product: CASSLSPLGAAGQFF. The chain uses TRBV28 and TRBJ2-1, with a possible D match to TRBD2 (5 bases). CDR1 is MDHEN, CDR2 SYDVKM, per germline. CDR3 length equals 15 residues. With 1 base removed from V and 13 bases from J, the gap between germline ends came to 20 bases.

V and J are TRBV10-3 and TRBJ2-1; 8 bases map to TRBD2. The CDR3 sequence is 14 residues long. CDR1 and CDR2 (germline): ENHRY, SYGVKD. Trimming removed 6 bases from V and 10 bases from J; junction bases left unmatched: 11. CDR3 loop: CAIRVVAGHGEQFF. As DNA, the CDR3 is TGTGCCATCAGGGTGGTAGCGGGACATGGCGAGCAGTTCTTC.

This CDR3 reads CASSQVLVSGANVLTF. CDR3 nucleotide sequence: TGTGCCAGCAGCCAAGTCCTCGTCTCTGGGGCCAACGTCCTGACTTTC. The chain links TRBV4-2 to TRBJ2-6; D not resolved. The CDR3 totals 16 residues. V was trimmed by 1 base and J by 0 bases, leaving 7 bases between them. Germline values: CDR1 LGHNA, CDR2 YNFKEQ.

This chain uses TRBV5-1 with TRBJ2-3; D is unclear. In germline, CDR1 is SGHRS, CDR2 YFSETQ. Trimming stripped 4 bases from V and 6 bases from J, with 12 bases between. The CDR3 is made up of 13 amino acids. The CDR3 here is CASSVSSLDTQYF. The CDR3 DNA sequence: TGCGCCAGCAGCGTCAGTTCATTGGATACGCAGTATTTT.

This clone was detected a few times. This chain uses TRBV28 with TRBJ2-2, with 7 bases matching TRBD1. The V and J ends lost 5 bases and 2 bases, in that order; junction bases with no gene match: 11. This CDR3 is 17 amino acids long. From germline, CDR1 is MDHEN and CDR2 SYDVKM. The CDR3 region has the DNA TGTGCCAGCAGTCGGCCGACCGGGACAGTAAACACCGGGGAGCTGTTTTTT. Translation: CASSRPTGTVNTGELFF.